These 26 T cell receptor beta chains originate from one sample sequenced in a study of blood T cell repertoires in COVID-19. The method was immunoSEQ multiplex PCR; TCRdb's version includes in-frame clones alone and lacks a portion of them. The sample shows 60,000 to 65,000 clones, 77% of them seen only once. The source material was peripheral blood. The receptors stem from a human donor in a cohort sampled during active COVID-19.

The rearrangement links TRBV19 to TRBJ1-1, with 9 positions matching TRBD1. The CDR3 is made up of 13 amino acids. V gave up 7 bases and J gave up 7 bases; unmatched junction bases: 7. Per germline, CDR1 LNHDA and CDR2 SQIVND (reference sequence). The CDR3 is CASTLGQGSEAFF. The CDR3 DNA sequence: TGTGCCAGTACCCTGGGACAGGGAAGTGAAGCTTTCTTT.

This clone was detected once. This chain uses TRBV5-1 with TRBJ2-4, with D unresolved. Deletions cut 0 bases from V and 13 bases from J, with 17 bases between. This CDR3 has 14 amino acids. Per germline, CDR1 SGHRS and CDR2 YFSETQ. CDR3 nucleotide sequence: TGCGCCAGCAGCTTGGGAGGTCTCGCATCCCCGCAGTACTTC. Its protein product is CASSLGGLASPQYF.

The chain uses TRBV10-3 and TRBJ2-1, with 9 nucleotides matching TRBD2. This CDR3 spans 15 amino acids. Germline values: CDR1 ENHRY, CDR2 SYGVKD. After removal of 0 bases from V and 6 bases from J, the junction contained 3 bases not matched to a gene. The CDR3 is CAISESLAGTNEQFF. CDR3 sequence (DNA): TGTGCCATCAGTGAGTCGCTAGCGGGGACCAATGAGCAGTTCTTC.

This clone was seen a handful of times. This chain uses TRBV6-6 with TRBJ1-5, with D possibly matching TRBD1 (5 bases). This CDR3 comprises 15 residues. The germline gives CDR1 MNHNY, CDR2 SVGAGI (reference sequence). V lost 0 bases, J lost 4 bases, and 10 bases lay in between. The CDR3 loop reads CASSYSSGGNQPQHF. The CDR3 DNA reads TGTGCCAGCAGTTACTCGAGTGGGGGGAATCAGCCCCAGCATTTT.

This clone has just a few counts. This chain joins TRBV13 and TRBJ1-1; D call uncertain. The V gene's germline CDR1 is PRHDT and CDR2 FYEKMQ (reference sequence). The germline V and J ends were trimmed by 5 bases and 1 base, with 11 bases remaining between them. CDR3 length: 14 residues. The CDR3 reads CASSPPERNTEAFF. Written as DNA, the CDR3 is TGTGCCAGCAGCCCCCCGGAGAGGAACACTGAAGCTTTCTTT.

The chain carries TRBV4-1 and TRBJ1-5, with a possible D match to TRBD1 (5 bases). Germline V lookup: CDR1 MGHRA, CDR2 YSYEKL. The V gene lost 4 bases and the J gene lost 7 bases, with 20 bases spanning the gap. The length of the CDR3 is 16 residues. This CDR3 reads CASSPGGGAFVQPQHF. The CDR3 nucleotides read TGCGCCAGCAGCCCGGGAGGAGGGGCGTTTGTCCAGCCCCAGCATTTT.

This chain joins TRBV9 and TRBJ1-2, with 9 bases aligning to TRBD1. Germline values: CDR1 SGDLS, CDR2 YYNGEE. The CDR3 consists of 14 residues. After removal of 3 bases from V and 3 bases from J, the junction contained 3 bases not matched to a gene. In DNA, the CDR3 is TGTGCCAGCAGCGGCCGACAGGGGGACTATGGCTACACCTTC. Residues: CASSGRQGDYGYTF.

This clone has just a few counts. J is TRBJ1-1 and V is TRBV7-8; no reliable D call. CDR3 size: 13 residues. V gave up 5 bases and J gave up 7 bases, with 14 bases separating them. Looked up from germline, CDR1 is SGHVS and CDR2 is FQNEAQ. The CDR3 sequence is CASSDLGAGEAFF. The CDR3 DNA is TGTGCCAGCAGCGATCTCGGAGCCGGTGAAGCTTTCTTT.

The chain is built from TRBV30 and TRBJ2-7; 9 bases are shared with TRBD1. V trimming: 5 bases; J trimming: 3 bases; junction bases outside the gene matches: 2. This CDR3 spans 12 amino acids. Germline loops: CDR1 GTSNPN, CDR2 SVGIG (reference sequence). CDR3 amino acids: CAWHRGLYEQYF. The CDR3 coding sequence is TGTGCCTGGCACAGGGGGCTCTACGAGCAGTACTTC. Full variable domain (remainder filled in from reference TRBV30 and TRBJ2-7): SQTIHQWPATLVQPVGSPLSLECTVEGTSNPNLYWYRQAAGRGLQLLFYSVGIGQISSEVPQNLSASRPQDRQFILSSKKLLLSDSGFYLCAWHRGLYEQYFGPGTRLTVT.

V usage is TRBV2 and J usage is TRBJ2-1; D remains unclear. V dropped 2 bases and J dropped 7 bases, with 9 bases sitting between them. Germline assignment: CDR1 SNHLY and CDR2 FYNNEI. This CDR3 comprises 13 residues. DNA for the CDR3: TGTGCCAGCAGTGAACCCGACACAAATGAGCAGTTCTTC. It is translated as CASSEPDTNEQFF. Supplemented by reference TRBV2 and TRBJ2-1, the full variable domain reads EPEVTQTPSHQVTQMGQEVILRCVPISNHLYFYWYRQILGQKVEFLVSFYNNEISEKSEIFDDQFSVERPDGSNFTLKIRSTKLEDSAMYFCASSEPDTNEQFFGPGTRLTVL.

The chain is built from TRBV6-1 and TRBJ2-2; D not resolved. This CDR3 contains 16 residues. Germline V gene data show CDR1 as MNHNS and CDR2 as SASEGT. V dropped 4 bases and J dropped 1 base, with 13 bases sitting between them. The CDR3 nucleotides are TGTGCCAGCAGTGGGAAGACGGAGTTGAACACCGGGGAGCTGTTTTTT. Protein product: CASSGKTELNTGELFF.

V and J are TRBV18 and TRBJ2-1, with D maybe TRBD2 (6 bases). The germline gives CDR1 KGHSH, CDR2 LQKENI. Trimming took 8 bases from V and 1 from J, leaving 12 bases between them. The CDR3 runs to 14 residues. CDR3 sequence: CASTLAVSYNEQFF. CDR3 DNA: TGTGCCAGCACACTAGCCGTTTCCTACAATGAGCAGTTCTTC.

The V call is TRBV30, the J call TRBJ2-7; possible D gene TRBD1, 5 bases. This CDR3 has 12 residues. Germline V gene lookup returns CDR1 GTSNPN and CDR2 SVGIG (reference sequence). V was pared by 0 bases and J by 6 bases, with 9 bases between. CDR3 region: CAWSVSQGEQYF. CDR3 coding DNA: TGTGCCTGGAGTGTAAGTCAGGGCGAGCAGTACTTC.

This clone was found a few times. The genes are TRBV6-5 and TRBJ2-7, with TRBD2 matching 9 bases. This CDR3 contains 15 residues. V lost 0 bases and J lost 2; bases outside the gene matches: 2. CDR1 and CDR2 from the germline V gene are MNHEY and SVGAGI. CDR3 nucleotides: TGTGCCAGCAGTTACTCGCGGGGGGGCACCTACGAGCAGTACTTC. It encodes CASSYSRGGTYEQYF.

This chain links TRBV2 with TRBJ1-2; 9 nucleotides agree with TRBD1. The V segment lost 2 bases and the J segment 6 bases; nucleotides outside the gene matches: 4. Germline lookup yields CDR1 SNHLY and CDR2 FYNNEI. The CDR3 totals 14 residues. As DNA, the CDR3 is TGTGCCAGCAGTGAATCAGGGACAGGGCATGGCTACACCTTC. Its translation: CASSESGTGHGYTF.

The CDR3 spells CASQSSNSPPGHNQPQHF. The CDR3 nucleotides are TGTGCTAGTCAATCCTCGAATTCCCCCCCAGGGCACAATCAGCCCCAGCATTTT. J is TRBJ1-5 and V is TRBV12-5, with a possible D match to TRBD1 (5 bases). The germline V gene has CDR1 LGHNT and CDR2 FRNRAP. Trimming removed 8 bases at V and 3 bases at J, with 26 bases between. This CDR3 comprises 18 residues.

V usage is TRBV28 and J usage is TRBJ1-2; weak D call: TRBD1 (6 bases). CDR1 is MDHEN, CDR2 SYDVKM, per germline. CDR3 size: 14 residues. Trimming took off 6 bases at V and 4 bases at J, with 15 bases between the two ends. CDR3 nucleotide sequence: TGTGCCAGCAGGGGATTCCAGGACAGCTATGGCTACACCTTC. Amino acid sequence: CASRGFQDSYGYTF.

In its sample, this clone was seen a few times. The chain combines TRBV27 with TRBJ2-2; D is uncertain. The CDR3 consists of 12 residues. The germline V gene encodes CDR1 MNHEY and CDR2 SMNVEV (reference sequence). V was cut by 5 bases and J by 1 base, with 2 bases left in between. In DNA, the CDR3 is TGTGCCAGCAGTCGGAACACCGGGGAGCTGTTTTTT. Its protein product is CASSRNTGELFF.

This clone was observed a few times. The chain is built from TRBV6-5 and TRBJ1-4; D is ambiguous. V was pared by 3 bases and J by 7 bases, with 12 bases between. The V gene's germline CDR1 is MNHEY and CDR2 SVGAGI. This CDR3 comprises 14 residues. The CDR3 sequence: CASSYDLASEKLFF. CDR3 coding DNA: TGTGCCAGCAGTTATGACTTGGCGAGTGAAAAACTGTTTTTT.

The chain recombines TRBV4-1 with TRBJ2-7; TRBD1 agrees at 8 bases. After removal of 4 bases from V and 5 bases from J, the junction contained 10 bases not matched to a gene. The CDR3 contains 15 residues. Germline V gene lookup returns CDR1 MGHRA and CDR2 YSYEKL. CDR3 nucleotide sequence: TGCGCCAGCAGCCCGTTGACAGGGGTCGTCGACGAGCAGTACTTC. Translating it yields CASSPLTGVVDEQYF.

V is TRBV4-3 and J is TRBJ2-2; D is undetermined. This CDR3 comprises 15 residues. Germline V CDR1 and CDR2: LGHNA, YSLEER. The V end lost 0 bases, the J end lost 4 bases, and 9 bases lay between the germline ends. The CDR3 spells CASSQEWHSTGELFF. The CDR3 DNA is TGCGCCAGCAGCCAAGAGTGGCACAGCACCGGGGAGCTGTTTTTT.

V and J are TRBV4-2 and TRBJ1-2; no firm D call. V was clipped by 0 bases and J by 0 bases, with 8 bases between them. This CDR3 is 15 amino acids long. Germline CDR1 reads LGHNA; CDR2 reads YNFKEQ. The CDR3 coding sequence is TGTGCCAGCAGCCAAGATACAGCAGCTAACTATGGCTACACCTTC. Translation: CASSQDTAANYGYTF.

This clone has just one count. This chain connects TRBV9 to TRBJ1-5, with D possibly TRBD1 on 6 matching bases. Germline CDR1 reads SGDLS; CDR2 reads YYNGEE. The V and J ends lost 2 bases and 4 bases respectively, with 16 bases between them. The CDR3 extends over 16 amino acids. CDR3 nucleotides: TGTGCCAGCAGCGTGGGCTTAGGGGGAGGGAATCAGCCCCAGCATTTT. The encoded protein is CASSVGLGGGNQPQHF.

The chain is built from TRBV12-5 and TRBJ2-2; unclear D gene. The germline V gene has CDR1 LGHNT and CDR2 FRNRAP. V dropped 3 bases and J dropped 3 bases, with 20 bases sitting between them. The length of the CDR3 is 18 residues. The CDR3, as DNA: TGTGCTAGTGGTTTAACCTCCCCCTCTTCCAGGCACACCGGGGAGCTGTTTTTT. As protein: CASGLTSPSSRHTGELFF. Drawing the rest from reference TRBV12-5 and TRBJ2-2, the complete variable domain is DARVTQTPRHKVTEMGQEVTMRCQPILGHNTVFWYRQTMMQGLELLAYFRNRAPLDDSGMPKDRFSAEMPDATLATLKIQPSEPRDSAVYFCASGLTSPSSRHTGELFFGEGSRLTVL.

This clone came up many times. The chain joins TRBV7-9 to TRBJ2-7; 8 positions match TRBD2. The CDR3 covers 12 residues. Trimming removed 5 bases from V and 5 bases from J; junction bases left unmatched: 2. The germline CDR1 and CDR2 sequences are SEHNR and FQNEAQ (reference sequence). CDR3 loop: CASSETSDEQYF. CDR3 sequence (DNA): TGTGCCAGCAGCGAGACTAGCGACGAGCAGTACTTC.

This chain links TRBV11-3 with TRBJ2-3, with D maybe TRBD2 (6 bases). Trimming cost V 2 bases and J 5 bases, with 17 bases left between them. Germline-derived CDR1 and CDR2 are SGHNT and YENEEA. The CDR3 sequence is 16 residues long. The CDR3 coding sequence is TGTGCCAGCAGCTTAACGGTATTAGGTAGCGGAGATACGCAGTATTTT. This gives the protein CASSLTVLGSGDTQYF. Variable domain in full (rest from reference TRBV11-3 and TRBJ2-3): EAGVVQSPRYKIIEKKQPVAFWCNPISGHNTLYWYLQNLGQGPELLIRYENEEAVDDSQLPKDRFSAERLKGVDSTLKIQPAELGDSAVYLCASSLTVLGSGDTQYFGPGTRLTVL.